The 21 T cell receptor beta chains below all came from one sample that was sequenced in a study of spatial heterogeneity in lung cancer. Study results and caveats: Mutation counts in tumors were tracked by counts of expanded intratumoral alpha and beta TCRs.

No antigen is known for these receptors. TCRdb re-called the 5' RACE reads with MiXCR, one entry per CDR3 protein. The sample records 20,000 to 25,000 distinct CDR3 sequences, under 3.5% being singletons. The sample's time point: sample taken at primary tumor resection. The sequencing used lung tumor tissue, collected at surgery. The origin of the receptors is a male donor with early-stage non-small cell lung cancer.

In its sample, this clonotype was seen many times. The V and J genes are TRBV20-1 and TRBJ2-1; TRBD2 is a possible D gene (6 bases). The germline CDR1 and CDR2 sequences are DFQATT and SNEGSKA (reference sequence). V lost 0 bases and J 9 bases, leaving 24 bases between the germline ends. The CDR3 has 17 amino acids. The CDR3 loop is CSARDSRSRGGIREQFF. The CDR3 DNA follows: TGCAGTGCTAGAGATTCACGCTCGCGGGGCGGTATTCGTGAGCAGTTCTTC.

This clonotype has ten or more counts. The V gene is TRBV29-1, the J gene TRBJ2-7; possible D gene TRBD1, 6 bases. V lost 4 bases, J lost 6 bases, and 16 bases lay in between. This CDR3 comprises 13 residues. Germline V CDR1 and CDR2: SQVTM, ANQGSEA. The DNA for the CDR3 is TGCAGCGTTGTAGGGGGTATATTGAGCGAGCAGTACTTC. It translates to CSVVGGILSEQYF.

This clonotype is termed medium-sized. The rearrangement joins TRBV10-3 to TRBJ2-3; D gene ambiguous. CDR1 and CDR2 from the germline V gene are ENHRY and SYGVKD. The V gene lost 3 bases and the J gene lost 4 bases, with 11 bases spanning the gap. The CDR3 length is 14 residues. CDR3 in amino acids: CAISDPLAADTQYF. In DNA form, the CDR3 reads TGTGCCATCAGTGACCCACTGGCAGCAGATACGCAGTATTTT.

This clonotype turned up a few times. DNA of the CDR3: TGTGCCAGCAGATTAACAGGGTATACCTCCTACGAGCAGTACTTC. The encoded protein is CASRLTGYTSYEQYF. The V and J genes are TRBV28 and TRBJ2-7, with D perhaps matching TRBD1 (6 bases). Germline V gives CDR1 MDHEN, CDR2 SYDVKM. This CDR3 is built from 15 residues. Between the trimmed V and J ends, which lost 6 bases and 0 bases, there was a span of 15 bases.

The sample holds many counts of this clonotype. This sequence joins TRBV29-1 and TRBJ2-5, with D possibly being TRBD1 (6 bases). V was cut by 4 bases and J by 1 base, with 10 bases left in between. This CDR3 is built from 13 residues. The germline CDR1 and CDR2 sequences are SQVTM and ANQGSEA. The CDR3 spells CSVGQVSQETQYF. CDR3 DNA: TGCAGCGTTGGACAGGTTAGCCAAGAGACCCAGTACTTC.

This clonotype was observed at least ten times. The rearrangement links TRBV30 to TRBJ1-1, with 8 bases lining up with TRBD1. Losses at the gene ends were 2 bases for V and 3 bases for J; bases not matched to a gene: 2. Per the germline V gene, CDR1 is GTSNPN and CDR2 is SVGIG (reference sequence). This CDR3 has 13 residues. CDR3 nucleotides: TGTGCCTGGAGTTTGGACAGGGACACTGAAGCTTTCTTT. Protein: CAWSLDRDTEAFF.

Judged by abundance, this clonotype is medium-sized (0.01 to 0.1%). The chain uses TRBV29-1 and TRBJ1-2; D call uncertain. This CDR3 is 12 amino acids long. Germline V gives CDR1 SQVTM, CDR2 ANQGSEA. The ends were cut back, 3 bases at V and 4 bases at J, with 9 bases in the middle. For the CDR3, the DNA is TGCAGCGTTGAGAGCAGCCTCTATGGCTACACCTTC. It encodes CSVESSLYGYTF.

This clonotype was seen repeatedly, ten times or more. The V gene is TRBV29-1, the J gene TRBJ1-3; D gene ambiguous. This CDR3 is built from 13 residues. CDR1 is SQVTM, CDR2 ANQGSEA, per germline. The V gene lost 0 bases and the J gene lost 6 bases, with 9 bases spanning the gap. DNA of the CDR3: TGCAGCGTTGAAGATGACGTCGTAAACACCATATATTTT. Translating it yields CSVEDDVVNTIYF.

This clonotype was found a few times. CDR3 sequence: CASSIGASYEQYF. The CDR3 DNA is TGTGCCAGCAGCATCGGGGCCTCCTACGAGCAGTACTTC. The chain is built from TRBV7-8 and TRBJ2-7; D could derive from TRBD1 or TRBD2 (5 bases each). V was clipped by 5 bases and J by 0 bases, with 8 bases between them. The CDR3 length is 13 residues. Germline V gives CDR1 SGHVS, CDR2 FQNEAQ.

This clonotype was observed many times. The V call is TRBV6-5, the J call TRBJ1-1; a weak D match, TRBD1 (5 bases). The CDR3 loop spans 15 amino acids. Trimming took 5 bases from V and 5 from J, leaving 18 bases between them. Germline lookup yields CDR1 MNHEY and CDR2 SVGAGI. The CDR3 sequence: CASSPTPGVWTEAFF. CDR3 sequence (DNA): TGTGCCAGCAGTCCAACCCCGGGGGTTTGGACTGAAGCTTTCTTT.

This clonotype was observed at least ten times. The CDR3 sequence: CASSFQGYSNQPQHF. The CDR3 DNA is TGTGCCAGCAGCTTTCAGGGGTATAGCAATCAGCCCCAGCATTTT. V gene TRBV7-2 combines with J gene TRBJ1-5; D is possibly TRBD1 (6 bases). The V end lost 3 bases, the J end lost 0 bases, and 9 bases lay between the germline ends. Germline values: CDR1 SGHTA, CDR2 FQGNSA. CDR3 length: 15 amino acids.

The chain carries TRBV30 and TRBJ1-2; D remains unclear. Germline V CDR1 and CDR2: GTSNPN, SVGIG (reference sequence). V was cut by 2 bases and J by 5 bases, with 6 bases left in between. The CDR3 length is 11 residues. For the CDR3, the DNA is TGTGCCTGGAGTACAGCTTATGGCTACACCTTC. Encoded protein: CAWSTAYGYTF. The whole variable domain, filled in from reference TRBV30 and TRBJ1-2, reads SQTIHQWPATLVQPVGSPLSLECTVEGTSNPNLYWYRQAAGRGLQLLFYSVGIGQISSEVPQNLSASRPQDRQFILSSKKLLLSDSGFYLCAWSTAYGYTFGSGTRLTVV.

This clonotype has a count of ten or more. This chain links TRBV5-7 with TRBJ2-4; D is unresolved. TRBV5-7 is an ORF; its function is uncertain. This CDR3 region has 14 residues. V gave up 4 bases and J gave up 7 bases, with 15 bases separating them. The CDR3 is CASSSRPRVNIQYF. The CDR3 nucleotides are TGTGCCAGCAGCAGCCGTCCTAGAGTCAACATTCAGTACTTC.

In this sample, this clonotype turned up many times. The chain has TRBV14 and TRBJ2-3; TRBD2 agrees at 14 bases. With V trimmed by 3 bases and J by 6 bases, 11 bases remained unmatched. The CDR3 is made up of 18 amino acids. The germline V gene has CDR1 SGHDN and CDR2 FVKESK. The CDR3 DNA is TGTGCCAGCAGCCATCGGAGGGGGACTAGCGGGAGAGGTGATACGCAGTATTTT. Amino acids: CASSHRRGTSGRGDTQYF.

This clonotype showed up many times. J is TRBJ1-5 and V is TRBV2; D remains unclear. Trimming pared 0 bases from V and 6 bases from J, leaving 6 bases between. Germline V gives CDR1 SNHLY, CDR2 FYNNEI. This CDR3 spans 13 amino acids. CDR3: CASSEAGRQPQHF. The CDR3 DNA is TGTGCCAGCAGTGAAGCAGGTCGTCAGCCCCAGCATTTT.

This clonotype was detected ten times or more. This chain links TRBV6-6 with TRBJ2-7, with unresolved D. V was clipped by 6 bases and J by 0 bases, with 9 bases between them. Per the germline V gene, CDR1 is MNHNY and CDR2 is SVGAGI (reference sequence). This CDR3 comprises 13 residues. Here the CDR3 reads CASSSKSSYEQYF. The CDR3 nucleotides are TGTGCCAGCAGCTCCAAGAGCTCCTACGAGCAGTACTTC.

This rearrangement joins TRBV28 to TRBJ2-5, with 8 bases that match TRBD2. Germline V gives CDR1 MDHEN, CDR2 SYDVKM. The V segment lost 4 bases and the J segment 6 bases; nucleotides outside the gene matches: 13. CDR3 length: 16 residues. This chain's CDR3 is CASSSNPGLVGKTQYF. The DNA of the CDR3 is TGTGCCAGCAGTTCGAACCCGGGACTAGTCGGGAAGACCCAGTACTTC.

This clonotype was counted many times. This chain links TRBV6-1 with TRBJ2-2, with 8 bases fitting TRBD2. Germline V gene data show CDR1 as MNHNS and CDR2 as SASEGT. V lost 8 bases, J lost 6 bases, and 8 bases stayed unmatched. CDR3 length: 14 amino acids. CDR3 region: CASGSGSSSGELFF. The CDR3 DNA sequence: TGTGCCAGCGGGAGCGGGAGTTCGTCCGGGGAGCTGTTTTTT.

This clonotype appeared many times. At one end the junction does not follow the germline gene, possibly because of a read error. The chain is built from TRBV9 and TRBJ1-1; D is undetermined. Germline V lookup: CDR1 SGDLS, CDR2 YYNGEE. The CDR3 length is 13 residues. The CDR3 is CASSIYTNAEAFF. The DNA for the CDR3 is TGTGCCAGCAGCATCTACACGAACGCTGAAGCTTTCTTT. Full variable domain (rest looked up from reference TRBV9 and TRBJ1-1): DSGVTQTPKHLITATGQRVTLRCSPRSGDLSVYWYQQSLDQGLQFLIQYYNGEERAKGNILERFSAQQFPDLHSELNLSSLELGDSALYFCASSIYTNAEAFFGQGTRLTVV.

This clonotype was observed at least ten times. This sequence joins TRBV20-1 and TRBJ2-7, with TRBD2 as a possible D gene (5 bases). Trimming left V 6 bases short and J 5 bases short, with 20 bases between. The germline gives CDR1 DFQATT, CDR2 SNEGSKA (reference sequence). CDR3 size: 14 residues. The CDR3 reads CSALPDFGSDEQYF. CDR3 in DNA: TGCAGTGCGCTCCCGGATTTTGGGAGCGACGAGCAGTACTTC.

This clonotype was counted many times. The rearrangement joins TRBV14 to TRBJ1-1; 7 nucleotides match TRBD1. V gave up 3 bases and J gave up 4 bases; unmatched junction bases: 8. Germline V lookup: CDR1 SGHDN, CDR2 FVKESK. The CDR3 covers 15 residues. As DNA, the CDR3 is TGTGCCAGCAGCCACGACAGGGTGGGGAGCACTGAAGCTTTCTTT. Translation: CASSHDRVGSTEAFF.